The present TCR beta chain was sequenced within a study of spatial heterogeneity in lung cancer. The time point is: sample taken at primary tumor resection. Broader study findings: Mutation tallies in tumors tracked expanded intratumoral alpha and beta TCR counts. Coverage estimated for tumor T cells reached approximately 7% for alpha chains and under 15% for beta chains.

The CDR3 is 14 amino acids. The germline CDR1 and CDR2 sequences are MNHEY and SVGAGI. V shed 0 bases and J shed 2 bases, with 6 bases lying between them. TCRdb re-called the 5' RACE reads through MiXCR, storing one row per CDR3 protein. Of about 100,000 distinct CDR3 sequences in the sample, 4.4% were seen once. This clonotype showed up many times. Its antigen is as yet unknown. The sample here was lung tumor tissue, taken at surgery. The V and J genes are TRBV6-5 and TRBJ2-3; D call uncertain. The TCR was taken from a male donor with early-stage non-small cell lung cancer. The CDR3 DNA is TGTGCCAGCAGTTACTCGGGCAACACAGATACGCAGTATTTT. Residues: CASSYSGNTDTQYF.